The TCR beta chain under discussion was sequenced for a study of cytomegalovirus exposure and HLA in healthy donors. This PCR relied on a set of 60 Vbeta primers and 13 Jbeta primers. TCRdb's table, derived via immunoSEQ multiplex PCR, lists solely in-frame clones and lacks some. The sample includes about 160,000 clones, 70% to 90% seen only once; the top ten take about 2%. Between the trimmed V and J ends, which lost 5 bases and 7 bases, there was a span of 8 bases. There are 11 residues in the CDR3. CDR1 and CDR2 from the germline V gene are SGHAT and FQNNGV. The V and J genes are TRBV11-2 and TRBJ1-1; D unresolved. Sequencing used PBMCs. The source of this sequence is a man in his late teens or twenties in good health and CMV-seropositive. CDR3: CASSPSFEAFF. The CDR3 DNA follows: TGTGCCAGCAGCCCGAGCTTTGAAGCTTTCTTT.